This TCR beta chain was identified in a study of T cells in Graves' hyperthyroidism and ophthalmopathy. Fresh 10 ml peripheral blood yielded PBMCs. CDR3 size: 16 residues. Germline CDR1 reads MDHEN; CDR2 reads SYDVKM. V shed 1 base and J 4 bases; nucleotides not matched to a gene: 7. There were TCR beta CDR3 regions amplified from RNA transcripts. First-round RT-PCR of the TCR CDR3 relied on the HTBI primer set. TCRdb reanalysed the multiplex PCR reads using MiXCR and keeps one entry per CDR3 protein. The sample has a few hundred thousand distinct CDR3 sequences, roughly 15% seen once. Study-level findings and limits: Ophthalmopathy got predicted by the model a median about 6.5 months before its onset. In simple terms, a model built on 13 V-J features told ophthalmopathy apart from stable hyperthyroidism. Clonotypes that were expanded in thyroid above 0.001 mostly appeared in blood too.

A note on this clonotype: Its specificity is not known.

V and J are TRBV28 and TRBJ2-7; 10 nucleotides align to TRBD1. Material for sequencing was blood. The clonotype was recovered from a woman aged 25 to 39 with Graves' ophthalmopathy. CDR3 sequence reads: CASSLFPGQGLYEQYF. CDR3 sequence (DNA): TGTGCCAGCAGTTTATTTCCGGGACAGGGGTTGTACGAGCAGTACTTC.